One and the same sample provided the 14 T cell receptor beta chains below, sequenced in a study of T cell repertoires in cytomegalovirus infection. Each CDR3 protein is one row after TCRdb ran MiXCR on the reads. Seen here are roughly 600,000 distinct CDR3 sequences, 24% observed once, and the top ten hold less than 10%. Sequences were obtained from CD8+ T cells from PBMCs. These receptors originate from a human donor in good health (CMV status not recorded). Some clones in this sample may be carry-over from other donors' samples.

This chain connects TRBV28 to TRBJ1-3, with 8 bases identical to TRBD1. Trimming cost V 5 bases and J 4 bases; bases outside gene matches: 7. Germline CDR1 MDHEN, CDR2 SYDVKM. The CDR3 loop spans 15 amino acids. The CDR3 here is CASSLTGGIGNTIYF. The CDR3 DNA is TGTGCCAGCAGTCTTACAGGGGGTATCGGAAACACCATATATTTT. The complete variable domain, with remaining parts taken from reference TRBV28 and TRBJ1-3, reads DVKVTQSSRYLVKRTGEKVFLECVQDMDHENMFWYRQDPGLGLRLIYFSYDVKMKEKGDIPEGYSVSREKKERFSLILESASTNQTSMYLCASSLTGGIGNTIYFGEGSWLTVV.

This clonotype occurred a few times. The genes are TRBV7-9 and TRBJ2-7, with a tentative D call TRBD1 (5 bases). CDR3 size: 16 residues. V lost 4 bases to trimming and J lost 2 bases, with 18 bases between them. CDR1 and CDR2 from the germline V gene are SEHNR and FQNEAQ (reference sequence). CDR3 nucleotide sequence: TGTGCCAGCAGCTCAGGGTCTGGGATCCCGGCCTACGAGCAGTACGTC. Amino acid sequence: CASSSGSGIPAYEQYV.

This clonotype occurred a few times. This chain links TRBV25-1 with TRBJ2-1, with 10 bases that match TRBD2. The V segment lost 3 bases and the J segment 9 bases; nucleotides outside the gene matches: 8. Germline CDR1 MGHDK, CDR2 SYGVNS. The CDR3 spans 15 residues. The CDR3 nucleotides are TGTGCCAGCAGTGAGCCTAGCGGGGGTTTCAGTGAGCAGTTCTTC. Translated, it gives CASSEPSGGFSEQFF.

The genes are TRBV6-2 or TRBV6-3 and TRBJ2-2, with 12 positions matching TRBD2. This CDR3 has 16 amino acids. Germline CDR1 reads MNHEY; CDR2 reads SVGEGT. With V trimmed by 7 bases and J by 1 base, 4 bases remained unmatched. The CDR3 spells CASTEGLAGNTGELFF. The DNA of the CDR3 is TGTGCCAGCACGGAGGGACTAGCGGGGAACACCGGGGAGCTGTTTTTT.

V and J are TRBV12-3 or TRBV12-4 and TRBJ2-1; 11 bases line up with TRBD2. Germline trimming cut 6 bases from V and 2 bases from J; bases unmatched to any gene: 15. The CDR3 is 19 residues long. The CDR3 region is CASSFGRLAGSPTYNEQFF. The CDR3 DNA sequence: TGTGCCAGCAGCTTCGGTAGACTAGCGGGGTCTCCAACCTACAATGAGCAGTTCTTC.

This clonotype appeared many times. V gene TRBV25-1 combines with J gene TRBJ1-1; no definite D call. Trimming removed 1 base at V and 3 bases at J, with 9 bases between. Looked up from germline, CDR1 is MGHDK and CDR2 is SYGVNS. The CDR3 has 14 amino acids. CDR3 in amino acids: CASSEWNMDTEAFF. The CDR3 DNA reads as TGTGCCAGCAGTGAATGGAACATGGACACTGAAGCTTTCTTT.

The table lists this clonotype with many counts. The rearrangement joins TRBV28 to TRBJ1-2, with D unresolved. The germline gives CDR1 MDHEN, CDR2 SYDVKM. CDR3 size: 16 residues. Trimming cost V 2 bases and J 0 bases, with 13 bases left between them. The CDR3 protein is CASSLGQFGANYGYTF. In nucleotides, the CDR3 is TGTGCCAGCAGTTTAGGGCAGTTTGGGGCTAACTATGGCTACACCTTC.

This clonotype was picked up a small number of times. V gene TRBV2 combines with J gene TRBJ2-3; TRBD2 might be the D (6 bases). CDR3 size: 15 residues. Germline V gives CDR1 SNHLY, CDR2 FYNNEI. V was trimmed by 2 bases and J by 3 bases, leaving 12 bases between them. The CDR3 bases are TGTGCCAGCAGTGAACAGCGTGGGACTACAGATACGCAGTATTTT. This sequence encodes CASSEQRGTTDTQYF.

The CDR3 nucleotides read TGTGCCAGCAGTTTACTACTAGCGGGGGGGGAAGGGGAGCAGTTCTTC. It is translated as CASSLLLAGGEGEQFF. V gene TRBV27 combines with J gene TRBJ2-1; 13 nucleotides match TRBD2. Germline V gene data show CDR1 as MNHEY and CDR2 as SMNVEV (reference sequence). CDR3 length: 16 residues. The J segment lost 10 bases and the V segment lost 2 bases, leaving 8 bases of the junction unmatched.

The chain couples TRBV28 to TRBJ2-3, with 13 bases aligning to TRBD2. Germline trimming cut 5 bases from V and 0 bases from J; bases unmatched to any gene: 2. From germline, CDR1 is MDHEN and CDR2 SYDVKM. The CDR3 runs to 16 residues. CDR3 loop: CASSGLAGDSTDTQYF. The CDR3 bases are TGTGCCAGCAGTGGACTAGCGGGGGATAGCACAGATACGCAGTATTTT.

This clonotype came up many times. V and J are TRBV7-6 and TRBJ1-4; unclear D gene. Germline V gene sequence: CDR1 SGHVS, CDR2 FNYEAQ. The CDR3 totals 13 residues. V lost 5 bases to trimming and J lost 3 bases, with 7 bases between them. CDR3 in DNA: TGTGCCAGCAGCCACCAATCTAATGAAAAACTGTTTTTT. It is translated as CASSHQSNEKLFF.

To note about this clonotype: A much more abundant neighbour one base away suggests this may be a read error. The gene calls are TRBV11-2 and TRBJ1-1; D is undetermined. This CDR3 contains 14 residues. From germline, CDR1 is SGHAT and CDR2 FQNNGV. CDR3: CVSIPWTGDTEAFF. The CDR3 coding sequence is TGTGTCAGCATCCCATGGACCGGAGATACTGAAGCTTTCTTT.

This clonotype was counted a few times. The rearrangement uses TRBV5-6 and TRBJ2-1, with 7 bases identical to TRBD1. The CDR3 extends over 15 amino acids. Germline V gene sequence: CDR1 SGHDT, CDR2 YYEEEE. With V trimmed by 1 base and J by 5 bases, 6 bases remained unmatched. The CDR3 protein is CASSLSRGRDNEQFF. In DNA form, the CDR3 reads TGTGCCAGCAGCTTGTCCAGGGGGAGAGACAATGAGCAGTTCTTC.

Note on this clonotype: Germline is not matched at one junction end, which may reflect a read error. The V and J genes are TRBV6-2 or TRBV6-3 and TRBJ2-1, with no clear D. CDR3 length equals 11 residues. Looked up from germline, CDR1 is MNHEY and CDR2 is SVGEGT. CDR3 bases: TGTGCCAGCAGTTACTCGCACCCCCTGATCTTC. It codes for CASSYSHPLIF.